Below, 21 T cell receptor beta chains from the same sample are listed, as sequenced in a study of T cell responses to AZD1222 COVID-19 vaccine. The method was immunoSEQ multiplex PCR; TCRdb's version includes in-frame clones alone and lacks a portion of them. The data contain about 140,000 clones, about 90% of them singletons. Sequenced material: peripheral blood, taken 28 days after the second AZD1222 dose. These receptor sequences come from an adult who received the AZD1222 COVID-19 vaccine.

This chain uses TRBV18 with TRBJ1-4; a weak D match, TRBD1 (5 bases). The CDR3 contains 13 residues. V lost 3 bases, J lost 8 bases, and 10 bases lay in between. The germline V gene encodes CDR1 KGHSH and CDR2 LQKENI. CDR3 nucleotide sequence: TGTGCCAGCTCACCTGGGGCGGACGAAAAACTGTTTTTT. Its protein product is CASSPGADEKLFF.

This clone was counted between two and nine times. V is TRBV28 and J is TRBJ1-3; no reliable D call. V shed 2 bases and J shed 0 bases, with 5 bases lying between them. CDR3 length equals 14 residues. The germline V gene encodes CDR1 MDHEN and CDR2 SYDVKM. CDR3 protein: CASSLGNSGNTIYF. The CDR3 coding sequence is TGTGCCAGCAGTTTAGGAAACTCTGGAAACACCATATATTTT. Variable domain in full (rest from reference TRBV28 and TRBJ1-3): DVKVTQSSRYLVKRTGEKVFLECVQDMDHENMFWYRQDPGLGLRLIYFSYDVKMKEKGDIPEGYSVSREKKERFSLILESASTNQTSMYLCASSLGNSGNTIYFGEGSWLTVV.

The chain links TRBV20-1 to TRBJ1-5; D is ambiguous. This CDR3 is built from 12 residues. Germline-derived CDR1 and CDR2 are DFQATT and SNEGSKA (reference sequence). The V end lost 3 bases, the J end lost 4 bases, and 7 bases lay between the germline ends. The CDR3 region is CSASEGNQPQHF. CDR3 bases: TGCAGTGCTAGTGAAGGGAATCAGCCCCAGCATTTT.

This sequence joins TRBV5-1 and TRBJ2-2; TRBD2 is a possible D gene (5 bases). CDR3 length equals 16 residues. CDR1 is SGHRS and CDR2 is YFSETQ in the germline V gene. Trimming removed 4 bases from V and 7 bases from J, with 20 bases in between. As DNA, the CDR3 is TGCGCCAGCAGCCCGGGGAATGGAGCGGAGGTCGGGGAGCTGTTTTTT. Protein: CASSPGNGAEVGELFF. The full variable domain, in which reference TRBV5-1 and TRBJ2-2 provide the parts outside the CDR3, is KAGVTQTPRYLIKTRGQQVTLSCSPISGHRSVSWYQQTPGQGLQFLFEYFSETQRNKGNFPGRFSGRQFSNSRSEMNVSTLELGDSALYLCASSPGNGAEVGELFFGEGSRLTVL.

This chain links TRBV5-6 with TRBJ2-1; TRBD2 matches 13 bases. There are 16 residues in the CDR3. Trimming cost V 4 bases and J 5 bases; bases outside gene matches: 6. Germline V lookup: CDR1 SGHDT, CDR2 YYEEEE. CDR3 nucleotides: TGTGCCAGCAGCACCACGGGACTAGCGGGAAACAATGAGCAGTTCTTC. Protein sequence: CASSTTGLAGNNEQFF.

J is TRBJ1-3 and V is TRBV19; D gene uncertain. Germline CDR1 and CDR2: LNHDA and SQIVND (reference sequence). This CDR3 has 15 amino acids. The V gene lost 7 bases and the J gene lost 0 bases, with 13 bases spanning the gap. The CDR3 DNA sequence: TGTGCCAGTACTAAACCAGGAACCTCTGGAAACACCATATATTTT. Encoded protein: CASTKPGTSGNTIYF.

The chain uses TRBV2 and TRBJ1-4, with no clear D. This CDR3 is built from 16 residues. V was pared by 0 bases and J by 8 bases, with 16 bases between. The germline V gene encodes CDR1 SNHLY and CDR2 FYNNEI. The CDR3 is CASSEADGVRREKLFF. Here the CDR3 DNA reads TGTGCCAGCAGTGAAGCGGACGGAGTCAGGCGGGAAAAACTGTTTTTT.

The chain links TRBV18 to TRBJ2-7; D is uncertain. In germline, CDR1 is KGHSH, CDR2 LQKENI. The V end lost 0 bases, the J end lost 1 base, and 4 bases lay between the germline ends. This CDR3 spans 13 amino acids. In DNA form, the CDR3 reads TGTGCCAGCTCACCACCGGGTTCCTACGAGCAGTACTTC. This gives the protein CASSPPGSYEQYF.

The chain joins TRBV7-9 to TRBJ2-1, with D tentatively TRBD1 or TRBD2 (5 bases each). The V gene lost 5 bases and the J gene lost 8 bases, with 25 bases spanning the gap. CDR3 length: 17 residues. CDR1 SEHNR and CDR2 FQNEAQ come from the germline V gene (reference sequence). Written as DNA, the CDR3 is TGTGCCAGCAGCCCTCCGGGACGCCATTTGGGGCCCCATGAGCAGTTCTTC. Translated, it gives CASSPPGRHLGPHEQFF.

The CDR3 coding sequence is TGTGCCACTTGCCCCGGAGCTAACTATGGCTACACCTTC. Its translation: CATCPGANYGYTF. The genes are TRBV10-3 and TRBJ1-2; D is unresolved. The CDR3 is 13 amino acids. Trimming took off 10 bases at V and 0 bases at J, with 12 bases between the two ends. Germline loops: CDR1 ENHRY, CDR2 SYGVKD.

V is TRBV4-2 and J is TRBJ2-2; 11 bases map to TRBD2. CDR1 and CDR2 from the germline V gene are LGHNA and YNFKEQ. V shed 0 bases and J 6 bases; nucleotides not matched to a gene: 6. This CDR3 contains 17 residues. The CDR3 protein is CASSQEISGRGSGELFF. The CDR3 DNA reads TGTGCCAGCAGCCAAGAAATTAGCGGGAGGGGATCCGGGGAGCTGTTTTTT.

The chain carries TRBV7-2 and TRBJ2-5; 9 bases map to TRBD1. CDR1 SGHTA and CDR2 FQGNSA come from the germline V gene. After removal of 6 bases from V and 4 bases from J, the junction contained 3 bases not matched to a gene. The CDR3 extends over 13 amino acids. The CDR3 protein is CASRQGAGETQYF. The CDR3, as DNA: TGTGCCAGCAGACAGGGGGCGGGAGAGACCCAGTACTTC.

The V call is TRBV6-5, the J call TRBJ2-4; possible D gene TRBD1, 6 bases. The CDR3 length is 15 residues. Trimming took off 0 bases at V and 8 bases at J, with 14 bases between the two ends. Germline values: CDR1 MNHEY, CDR2 SVGAGI. Here the CDR3 reads CASSYSGARVDIQYF. The CDR3 bases are TGTGCCAGCAGTTACTCGGGGGCCCGGGTGGACATTCAGTACTTC.

The rearrangement links TRBV10-3 to TRBJ1-5; a weak D match, TRBD1 (6 bases). The CDR3 sequence is 18 residues long. Germline lookup yields CDR1 ENHRY and CDR2 SYGVKD. V was pared by 2 bases and J by 0 bases, with 17 bases between. For the CDR3, the DNA is TGTGCCATCAGTGAGAGCCGGGACACCGGGGATAGCAATCAGCCCCAGCATTTT. Amino acid sequence: CAISESRDTGDSNQPQHF.

This sequence joins TRBV5-8 and TRBJ1-6, with D perhaps TRBD1 (5 bases). The CDR3 runs 16 residues. CDR1 and CDR2 from the germline V gene are SGHTS and YDEGEE. V lost 4 bases to trimming and J lost 2 bases, with 13 bases between them. The DNA for the CDR3 is TGTGCCAGCAGCGTCCGACAGAGAACCTATAATTCACCCCTCCACTTT. Its translation is CASSVRQRTYNSPLHF. The complete variable domain, with remaining parts taken from reference TRBV5-8 and TRBJ1-6, reads EAGVTQSPTHLIKTRGQQATLRCSPISGHTSVYWYQQALGLGLQFLLWYDEGEERNRGNFPPRFSGRQFPNYSSELNVNALELEDSALYLCASSVRQRTYNSPLHFGNGTRLTVT.

This rearrangement joins TRBV4-1 to TRBJ2-7, with unresolved D. Between the trimmed V and J ends, which lost 1 base and 2 bases, there was a span of 9 bases. Germline lookup yields CDR1 MGHRA and CDR2 YSYEKL. This CDR3 has 14 residues. CDR3 bases: TGCGCCAGCAGCCAAGCCGGGTCTGCCTACGAGCAGTACTTC. Amino acid sequence: CASSQAGSAYEQYF.

The rearrangement joins TRBV7-2 to TRBJ2-1; 11 positions agree with TRBD2. Unmatched junction bases numbered 11, after V lost 5 bases and J lost 2 bases. The CDR3 runs 18 residues. CDR1 and CDR2 from the germline V gene are SGHTA and FQGNSA. The CDR3 spells CASSPGTSGVPTYNEQFF. The CDR3 region has the DNA TGTGCCAGCAGCCCCGGGACTAGCGGAGTACCCACCTACAATGAGCAGTTCTTC.

In DNA, the CDR3 is TGTGCCTGGAGTGTGGCGGGGAGGTCGAATTCACCCCTCCACTTT. Protein: CAWSVAGRSNSPLHF. The genes are TRBV30 and TRBJ1-6; D uncertain. The CDR3 totals 15 residues. V shed 0 bases and J shed 7 bases, with 13 bases lying between them. Per germline, CDR1 GTSNPN and CDR2 SVGIG (reference sequence).

This clone has more than one count but fewer than ten. The chain has TRBV7-2 and TRBJ2-7; perhaps TRBD2 as D (6 bases). V lost 2 bases to trimming and J lost 7 bases, with 12 bases between them. The germline V gene has CDR1 SGHTA and CDR2 FQGNSA. The length of the CDR3 is 13 residues. CDR3 DNA sequence: TGTGCCAGCAGCTTAACCCCGGCGGGAGAGCAGTACGTC. It encodes CASSLTPAGEQYV.

This chain links TRBV5-4 with TRBJ1-2; 7 nucleotides line up with TRBD1. V shed 4 bases, J shed 4 bases, and the junction held 7 bases outside the gene matches. Germline CDR1 and CDR2: SGHNT and YYREEE (reference sequence). The CDR3 is made up of 14 amino acids. In DNA, the CDR3 is TGTGCCAGCAGCCCTGACAGGGTAGGCTATGGCTACACCTTC. Its translation is CASSPDRVGYGYTF.

The chain is built from TRBV29-1 and TRBJ1-2; TRBD1 matches at 10 bases. The CDR3 has 14 residues. The germline gives CDR1 SQVTM, CDR2 ANQGSEA. V dropped 8 bases and J dropped 1; count of bases not matched to a gene: 7. The CDR3 region has the DNA TGCAGCATCTCCGGGACAGGGGATAACTATGGCTACACCTTC. Translated: CSISGTGDNYGYTF.